The 21 T cell receptor beta chains below come from one sample, sequenced in a study of CD4 T cells in relation to SARS-CoV-2 and coronaviruses. Antigen specificity for these receptors is unknown. TCRdb's copy holds only in-frame clones and misses some; the assay was immunoSEQ multiplex PCR. The sample lists tens of thousands of clones; 77% were seen once. Sequencing was done on a sample of memory CD4+ T cells from PBMCs, cultured in vitro. The receptors were sampled from an adult with COVID-19.

CDR3 amino acids: CASSEGTGDAQTQYF. Here the CDR3 DNA reads TGTGCCAGCAGCGAAGGGACAGGGGATGCTCAGACCCAGTACTTC. The chain couples TRBV11-3 to TRBJ2-5; 10 bases match TRBD1. CDR3 size: 15 residues. Germline CDR1 reads SGHNT; CDR2 reads YENEEA. Trimming took 5 bases from V and 6 from J; bases not matched to a gene: 9.

This clone has just a few counts. The chain combines TRBV30 with TRBJ1-5; D gene unclear. This CDR3 region has 14 residues. V lost 2 bases, J lost 9 bases, and 17 bases lay in between. Germline V CDR1 and CDR2: GTSNPN, SVGIG (reference sequence). CDR3 nucleotides: TGTGCCTGGAGTCGATCCGGTCGTTTCACGCCCCAGCATTTT. Translating gives CAWSRSGRFTPQHF.

The chain employs TRBV15 and TRBJ1-2; D is possibly TRBD1 (5 bases). The CDR3 runs 16 residues. The V end lost 5 bases, the J end lost 6 bases, and 22 bases lay between the germline ends. Germline CDR1 LNHNV, CDR2 YYDKDF (reference sequence). The CDR3 spells CATSPRPGQLGDGYTF. CDR3 nucleotides: TGTGCCACCAGCCCCCGTCCAGGACAACTTGGGGATGGCTACACCTTC.

The chain couples TRBV7-9 to TRBJ2-3; 8 bases are a match to TRBD2. CDR1 SEHNR and CDR2 FQNEAQ come from the germline V gene (reference sequence). The J segment lost 4 bases and the V segment lost 5 bases, leaving 2 bases of the junction unmatched. The CDR3 contains 13 residues. CDR3 DNA sequence: TGTGCCAGCAGCCCGGGACTAGCAGATACGCAGTATTTT. It codes for CASSPGLADTQYF.

The chain recombines TRBV10-3 with TRBJ2-3, with a weak D call TRBD2 (6 bases). The CDR3 contains 15 residues. Trimming took off 0 bases at V and 2 bases at J, with 9 bases between the two ends. The germline V gene encodes CDR1 ENHRY and CDR2 SYGVKD. CDR3 amino acids: CAISESRGYTDTQYF. CDR3 DNA sequence: TGTGCCATCAGTGAGTCGCGGGGATACACAGATACGCAGTATTTT.

This sequence joins TRBV3-1 (or the pseudogene TRBV3-2) and TRBJ2-5; TRBD2 matches at 7 bases. CDR1 is LGHDT, CDR2 YNNKEL, per germline (reference sequence). This CDR3 spans 15 amino acids. V was pared by 4 bases and J by 1 base, with 6 bases of the junction left unmatched. The CDR3 coding sequence is TGTGCCAGCAGCCCGTCAGCGGGACGCCAAGAGACCCAGTACTTC. It translates to CASSPSAGRQETQYF.

This chain connects TRBV6-2 or TRBV6-3 to TRBJ2-3; D not resolved. V lost 0 bases to trimming and J lost 7 bases, with 14 bases between them. The germline gives CDR1 MNHEY, CDR2 SVGEGT. This CDR3 has 15 residues. CDR3 in amino acids: CASSYSFNRAHTQYF. CDR3 DNA sequence: TGTGCCAGCAGTTACTCGTTCAACCGTGCACATACGCAGTATTTT.

The chain recombines TRBV24-1 with TRBJ2-7, with unresolved D. CDR3 length: 11 amino acids. Per germline, CDR1 KGHDR and CDR2 SFDVKD. V gave up 4 bases and J gave up 7 bases, with 7 bases separating them. CDR3 bases: TGTGCCACCAGTGACCGCTGGGAGCAGTACTTC. It yields the protein CATSDRWEQYF.

The chain joins TRBV20-1 to TRBJ2-1; a possible D gene is TRBD2 (7 bases). The length of the CDR3 is 10 residues. Germline V lookup: CDR1 DFQATT, CDR2 SNEGSKA (reference sequence). The V and J ends lost 6 bases and 15 bases respectively, with 15 bases between them. Written as DNA, the CDR3 is TGCAGTGCCGTAGGGGGGGGGTGGTTCTTC. This sequence encodes CSAVGGGWFF.

CDR3 coding DNA: TGTGCCAGCAGTTACCGGACAGGGAACACTGAAGCTTTCTTT. It codes for CASSYRTGNTEAFF. The rearrangement links TRBV28 to TRBJ1-1; 7 bases map to TRBD1. CDR3 length: 14 amino acids. Germline V gene lookup returns CDR1 MDHEN and CDR2 SYDVKM. The junction had 3 bases not matched to a gene; V was cut back by 4 bases and J by 1 base.

The chain employs TRBV18 and TRBJ1-2, with D possibly matching TRBD1 (6 bases). V was pared by 5 bases and J by 3 bases, with 16 bases between. Germline-derived CDR1 and CDR2 are KGHSH and LQKENI. This CDR3 is 15 amino acids long. The CDR3 coding sequence is TGTGCCAGCTCAGTCTCGGACAGCGAGTACTATGGCTACACCTTC. It is translated as CASSVSDSEYYGYTF.

The J gene is TRBJ2-7, the V gene TRBV19; TRBD1 matches at 7 bases. The J segment lost 2 bases and the V segment lost 3 bases, leaving 4 bases of the junction unmatched. Germline values: CDR1 LNHDA, CDR2 SQIVND (reference sequence). The CDR3 length is 14 residues. CDR3 nucleotides: TGTGCCAGTAGTATCGCGACAGGGACCTACGAGCAGTACTTC. Protein product: CASSIATGTYEQYF.

The genes are TRBV6-4 and TRBJ2-2; D not resolved. The length of the CDR3 is 13 residues. Trimming pared 0 bases from V and 6 bases from J, leaving 5 bases between. In germline, CDR1 is MRHNA, CDR2 SNTAGT. As DNA, the CDR3 is TGTGCCAGCAGTGACTCCAGCGCCGGGGAGCTGTTTTTT. Translation: CASSDSSAGELFF.

This clone has a single count. The genes are TRBV7-8 and TRBJ2-6; no firm D call. This CDR3 is 13 amino acids long. Germline CDR1 and CDR2: SGHVS and FQNEAQ. The ends were cut back, 1 base at V and 3 bases at J, with 1 base in the middle. This CDR3 is CASSLGGANVLTF. For the CDR3, the DNA is TGTGCCAGCAGCTTAGGTGGGGCCAACGTCCTGACTTTC.

V and J are TRBV29-1 and TRBJ2-1; 7 positions agree with TRBD1. Germline CDR1 SQVTM, CDR2 ANQGSEA. Trimming removed 0 bases from V and 7 bases from J; junction bases left unmatched: 3. CDR3 length equals 13 residues. CDR3 DNA: TGCAGCGTTGAAGATACAGGGGAGAATGAGCAGTTCTTC. Amino acids: CSVEDTGENEQFF.

This chain uses TRBV30 with TRBJ1-6; D is ambiguous. CDR3 size: 13 residues. Deletions cut 2 bases from V and 7 bases from J, with 9 bases between. The V gene's germline CDR1 is GTSNPN and CDR2 SVGIG (reference sequence). In DNA, the CDR3 is TGTGCCTGGAGTATAGATTTAAATTCACCCCTCCACTTT. Translating gives CAWSIDLNSPLHF.

This clone was seen more than once but under ten times. This chain uses TRBV5-1 with TRBJ1-4; TRBD1 is a possible D gene (5 bases). The CDR3 length is 12 residues. V was shortened by 6 bases and J by 4 bases, with 7 bases between the two germline ends. Germline loops: CDR1 SGHRS, CDR2 YFSETQ. In DNA form, the CDR3 reads TGCGCCAGCACGGGACTTAATGAAAAACTGTTTTTT. Protein: CASTGLNEKLFF. Complete variable domain (other parts from reference TRBV5-1 and TRBJ1-4): KAGVTQTPRYLIKTRGQQVTLSCSPISGHRSVSWYQQTPGQGLQFLFEYFSETQRNKGNFPGRFSGRQFSNSRSEMNVSTLELGDSALYLCASTGLNEKLFFGSGTQLSVL.

The chain links TRBV3-1 (or the pseudogene TRBV3-2) to TRBJ1-6; no firm D call. Germline V gives CDR1 LGHDT, CDR2 YNNKEL (reference sequence). Between the trimmed V and J ends, which lost 0 bases and 10 bases, there was a span of 10 bases. This CDR3 has 14 amino acids. The CDR3 spells CASSQDVVGSPLHF. CDR3 bases: TGTGCCAGCAGCCAAGATGTCGTAGGGTCACCCCTCCACTTT.

J is TRBJ1-5 and V is TRBV2; 9 nucleotides agree with TRBD1. The trim removed 5 bases at V and 1 base at J, leaving 3 bases unmatched. The CDR3 runs to 15 residues. CDR1 SNHLY and CDR2 FYNNEI come from the germline V gene. The CDR3 loop is CASSMGQGSNQPQHF. DNA of the CDR3: TGTGCCAGCAGTATGGGACAGGGAAGCAATCAGCCCCAGCATTTT.

This chain links TRBV28 with TRBJ2-7; no clear D gene. CDR3 size: 11 residues. Per the germline V gene, CDR1 is MDHEN and CDR2 is SYDVKM. Trimming removed 6 bases at V and 4 bases at J, with 7 bases between. The CDR3 nucleotides read TGTGCCAGCAGAAAAAAATACGAGCAGTACTTC. Translating it yields CASRKKYEQYF.

The chain couples TRBV7-8 to TRBJ2-7, with 7 bases fitting TRBD1. Germline V CDR1 and CDR2: SGHVS, FQNEAQ. The V and J ends lost 5 bases and 1 base, in that order; junction bases with no gene match: 2. The CDR3 extends over 13 amino acids. The chain's CDR3 is CASSRDRSYEQYF. The CDR3 nucleotides read TGTGCCAGCAGCCGGGACAGATCCTACGAGCAGTACTTC. Using reference TRBV7-8 and TRBJ2-7 for the parts outside the CDR3, the full variable domain is GAGVSQSPRYKVAKRGQDVALRCDPISGHVSLFWYQQALGQGPEFLTYFQNEAQLDKSGLPSDRFFAERPEGSVSTLKIQRTQQEDSAVYLCASSRDRSYEQYFGPGTRLTVT.